This is a list of T cell receptor beta chains from one sample in a study of blood T cells in healthy people across ages. Via MiXCR, TCRdb re-called the 5' RACE reads, giving one row per CDR3 protein. The sample shows over 700,000 distinct CDR3 sequences, 40% to 65% of them seen only once. The source material was blood. These receptors originate from an elderly man in good health. Each CDR3 is given with its conserved first and last residue. A D gene is named only where the DNA matches it firmly. Only some rows state a clone size, as once, few, many or a class for expanded clones.

clone_size j_call v_call d_call cdr3_aa cdr3_nt
NA TRBJ1-1 TRBV29-1 NA CSVENLVKRGTEAFF TGCAGCGTTGAAAACTTAGTCAAAAGGGGGACTGAAGCTTTCTTT
NA TRBJ1-1 TRBV6-5 NA CASSYNGVRNTEAFF TGTGCCAGCAGTTACAATGGGGTCCGCAACACTGAAGCTTTCTTT
NA TRBJ2-1 TRBV20-1 TRBD2 CSVLAAYNEQFF TGCAGCGTACTAGCGGCCTACAATGAGCAGTTCTTC
NA TRBJ2-5 TRBV2 TRBD1 CASTLGTGGRETQYF TGTGCCAGCACTTTAGGGACAGGGGGCAGGGAGACCCAGTACTTC
NA TRBJ2-5 TRBV5-5 NA CASSIDQTQYF TGTGCCAGCAGCATAGACCAGACCCAGTACTTC
NA TRBJ2-7 TRBV20-1 TRBD1 CSADPGQNSYEQYF TGCAGTGCTGATCCGGGACAGAACTCCTACGAGCAGTACTTC
few TRBJ2-7 TRBV28 NA CASSLNNYEQYF TGTGCCAGCAGTTTAAACAACTACGAGCAGTACTTC
NA TRBJ1-2 TRBV20-1 TRBD1 CSDSQGEDYGYTF TGCAGTGATAGTCAGGGGGAGGACTATGGCTACACCTTC
few TRBJ2-7 TRBV4-2 NA CASSQWAGGREIIEQYF TGTGCCAGCAGCCAGTGGGCTGGGGGGCGGGAGATCATCGAGCAGTACTTC
NA TRBJ2-1 TRBV29-1 TRBD2 CSVVGTSGLSYEQFF TGCAGCGTCGTGGGGACTAGCGGGCTGAGCTATGAGCAGTTCTTC
NA TRBJ1-4 TRBV10-3 TRBD1 CAITPGGEEKLFF TGTGCCATCACCCCAGGGGGCGAAGAAAAACTGTTTTTT
NA TRBJ2-1 TRBV12-3/TRBV12-4 TRBD2 CASSKGLAGVEEQFF TGTGCCAGCAGCAAGGGACTAGCGGGAGTAGAAGAGCAGTTCTTC
few TRBJ2-1 TRBV25-1 TRBD2 CASRIGGLAFHNEQFF TGTGCCAGCAGGATAGGGGGACTAGCGTTCCACAATGAGCAGTTCTTC
NA TRBJ1-2 TRBV11-1 NA CASSSLWGVEGYTF TGTGCCAGCAGCTCCCTCTGGGGAGTGGAGGGCTACACCTTC
NA TRBJ1-5 TRBV12-3/TRBV12-4 TRBD1 CASSPGTGYSNQPQHF TGTGCCAGCAGCCCAGGGACAGGGTATAGCAATCAGCCCCAGCATTTT
once TRBJ2-5 TRBV5-1 NA CARSSDAAGETQYF TGCGCCCGCAGCTCGGACGCGGCAGGAGAGACCCAGTACTTC
once TRBJ2-1 TRBV20-1 NA CSATPTDNNEQFF TGCAGTGCAACCCCGACAGATAACAATGAGCAGTTCTTC
NA TRBJ2-2 TRBV6-4 NA CASSAVVAANTGELFF TGTGCCAGCAGCGCCGTGGTAGCGGCGAACACCGGGGAGCTGTTTTTT
NA TRBJ2-3 TRBV3-1 TRBD2 CASSLLAASTDTQYF TGTGCCAGCAGTTTACTAGCGGCTAGCACAGATACGCAGTATTTT
NA TRBJ2-2 TRBV20-1 NA CSARERGALTGELFF TGCAGTGCTAGAGAGAGGGGGGCGCTTACCGGGGAGCTGTTTTTT
NA TRBJ2-5 TRBV6-6 NA CASGTGRLQYF TGTGCCAGCGGGACTGGACGGTTGCAGTACTTC
NA TRBJ2-7 TRBV6-1 TRBD1 CAAHSRDRPYEQYF TGTGCCGCCCACTCCCGGGACAGGCCCTACGAGCAGTACTTC
NA TRBJ2-1 TRBV5-6 TRBD2 CASSPGLAGGQQFF TGTGCCAGCAGCCCGGGGCTAGCGGGAGGTCAGCAGTTCTTC
few TRBJ2-4 TRBV20-1 NA CSARTLLAKNIQYF TGCAGTGCTAGAACCCTTCTAGCCAAAAACATTCAGTACTTC
NA TRBJ2-5 TRBV12-3/TRBV12-4 NA CASNERGGSQETQYF TGTGCCAGCAATGAACGCGGGGGCTCACAAGAGACCCAGTACTTC
NA TRBJ2-7 TRBV28 NA CASRALPYEQYF TGTGCCAGCAGAGCTCTACCCTACGAGCAGTACTTC
few TRBJ2-1 TRBV7-2 NA CASSLDGPDNEQFF TGTGCCAGCAGCTTAGATGGGCCAGACAATGAGCAGTTCTTC
NA TRBJ2-3 TRBV2 NA CASTGQSHRYAYF TGTGCCAGCACCGGACAGTCGCACAGATACGCGTATTTT
few TRBJ2-1 TRBV10-3 TRBD2 CAISELPGGNFRFF TGTGCCATCAGTGAACTTCCGGGAGGAAATTTTAGGTTCTTC
NA TRBJ2-7 TRBV20-1 TRBD2 CSARDPSGSKSSYEQYF TGCAGTGCTAGAGATCCTAGCGGGAGCAAGAGCTCCTACGAGCAGTACTTC
NA TRBJ2-5 TRBV5-1 NA CASSLAEAPMSTQYF TGCGCCAGCAGCTTGGCCGAGGCCCCTATGTCGACCCAGTACTTC
few TRBJ1-4 TRBV29-1 TRBD1 CSVGQGREKLFF TGCAGCGTTGGACAGGGTAGGGAAAAACTGTTTTTT
NA TRBJ1-2 TRBV28 NA CASSLIGRPSTDLNYGYTF TGTGCCAGCAGTTTAATAGGCCGACCTTCGACGGACCTTAACTATGGCTACACCTTC
NA TRBJ2-5 TRBV29-1 NA CSGLGRTETQYF TGCAGCGGACTAGGGCGGACAGAGACCCAGTACTTC
once TRBJ2-3 TRBV6-5 NA CASSSSGNTQYF TGTGCCAGCAGTTCGTCCGGAAATACGCAGTATTTT
many TRBJ2-7 TRBV5-5 NA CASSFIGPGPSYEQYF TGTGCCAGCAGCTTTATTGGGCCGGGACCCTCCTACGAGCAGTACTTC
NA TRBJ1-4 TRBV6-6 NA CAARRGGNEKLFF TGTGCCGCACGACGGGGGGGTAATGAAAAACTGTTTTTT
NA TRBJ2-1 TRBV20-1 NA CSASPMSSGAEQFF TGCAGTGCTAGCCCTATGAGCTCGGGAGCTGAGCAGTTCTTC
few TRBJ2-1 TRBV18 TRBD2 CASSAGLAGRVEQFF TGTGCCAGCTCGGCCGGACTAGCGGGAAGGGTTGAGCAGTTCTTC
NA TRBJ2-1 TRBV3-1 TRBD1 CASSQAGDRAYNEQFF TGTGCCAGCAGCCAAGCAGGGGACAGGGCTTACAATGAGCAGTTCTTC